The clone carrying this T cell receptor (beta chain) turned up a few times. The antigen is undetermined. Sequencing of DNA taken from cultured CD4+ T cells relied on the Oncomine TCR Beta short-read assay. TCRdb recomputed calls from the PCR reads with MiXCR, one row per CDR3 protein. The table lists some 15,000 distinct CDR3 sequences, 45% to 50% of them singletons. This sample is drawn from a study of vaccination and CD4 T cells after COVID-19. Study-wide findings and caveats: Clonotypes reactive to SARS-CoV-2 had a median that went up from 21 to 38, but not significantly.

Treatment: roughly 10-day PBMC culture with coronavirus spike peptide pools or control peptides (ViraFEST assay). Following expansion of antigen-specific T cells with peptide pools, ViraFEST then sequenced TCRs. Cell culture was performed with under 2.5 million PBMCs per well in the presence of approximately 10 IU/ml IL-2 and approximately 9.6 ug/ml peptide pools. The medium had half its volume replaced with fresh IL-2 medium on days 3 and 7. V dropped 0 bases and J dropped 1 base, with 15 bases sitting between them. The CDR3 totals 16 residues. Germline V gene lookup returns CDR1 DFQATT and CDR2 SNEGSKA (reference sequence).

The gene calls are TRBV20-1 and TRBJ1-2, with TRBD1 as a possible D gene (6 bases). Specimen: CD4+ T cells from blood, cultured in vitro. This clonotype was sampled from a human donor who had recovered from COVID-19. CDR3 sequence reads: CSARELSGGLNYGYTF. The DNA of the CDR3 is TGCAGTGCTAGAGAATTGAGCGGGGGCCTTAACTATGGCTACACCTTC.